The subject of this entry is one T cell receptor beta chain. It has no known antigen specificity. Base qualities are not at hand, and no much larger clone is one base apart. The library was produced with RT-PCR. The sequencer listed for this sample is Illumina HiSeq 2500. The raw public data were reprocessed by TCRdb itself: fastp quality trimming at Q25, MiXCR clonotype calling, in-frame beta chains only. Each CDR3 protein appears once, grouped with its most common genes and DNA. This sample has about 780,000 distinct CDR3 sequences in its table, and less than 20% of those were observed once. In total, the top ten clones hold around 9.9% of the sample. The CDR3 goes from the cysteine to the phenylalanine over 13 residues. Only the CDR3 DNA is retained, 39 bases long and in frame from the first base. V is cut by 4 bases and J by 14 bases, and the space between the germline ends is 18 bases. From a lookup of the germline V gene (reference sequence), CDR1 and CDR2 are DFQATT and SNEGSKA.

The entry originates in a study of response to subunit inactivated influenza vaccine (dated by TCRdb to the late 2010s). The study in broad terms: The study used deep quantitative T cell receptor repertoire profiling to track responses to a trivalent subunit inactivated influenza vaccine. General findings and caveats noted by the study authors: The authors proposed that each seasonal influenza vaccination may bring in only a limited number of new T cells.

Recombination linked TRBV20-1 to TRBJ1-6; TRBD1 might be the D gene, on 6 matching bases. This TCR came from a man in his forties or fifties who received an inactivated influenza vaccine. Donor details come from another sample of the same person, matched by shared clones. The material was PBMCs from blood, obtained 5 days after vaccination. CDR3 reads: CSAKATGLTTLHF. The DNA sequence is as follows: TGCAGTGCTAAAGCGACAGGTTTGACAACCCTCCACTTT.